This T cell receptor (beta chain) emerged from a study of identical twins. TCRdb passed the 5' RACE reads through MiXCR, listing each CDR3 protein once. The sample holds around 240,000 distinct CDR3 sequences; roughly 7% are singletons and the top ten take roughly 3.7%. The same sample was also studied in work on yellow fever vaccine responses in identical twins.

The sequenced material came from memory (CD45RO+) T cells sorted from blood. The clonotype originates from a woman aged 18-29 years in good health.

The CDR3 here is CSARDGSRLAGSNEQFF. The CDR3 DNA reads as TGCAGTGCTAGAGACGGCTCGAGACTAGCGGGTAGTAATGAGCAGTTCTTC. The rearrangement links TRBV20-1 to TRBJ2-1; 10 bases map to TRBD2. Germline values: CDR1 DFQATT, CDR2 SNEGSKA (reference sequence). The V gene end was trimmed by 0 bases and the J gene end by 7 bases; junction bases not matched to a gene: 12. There are 17 residues in the CDR3.